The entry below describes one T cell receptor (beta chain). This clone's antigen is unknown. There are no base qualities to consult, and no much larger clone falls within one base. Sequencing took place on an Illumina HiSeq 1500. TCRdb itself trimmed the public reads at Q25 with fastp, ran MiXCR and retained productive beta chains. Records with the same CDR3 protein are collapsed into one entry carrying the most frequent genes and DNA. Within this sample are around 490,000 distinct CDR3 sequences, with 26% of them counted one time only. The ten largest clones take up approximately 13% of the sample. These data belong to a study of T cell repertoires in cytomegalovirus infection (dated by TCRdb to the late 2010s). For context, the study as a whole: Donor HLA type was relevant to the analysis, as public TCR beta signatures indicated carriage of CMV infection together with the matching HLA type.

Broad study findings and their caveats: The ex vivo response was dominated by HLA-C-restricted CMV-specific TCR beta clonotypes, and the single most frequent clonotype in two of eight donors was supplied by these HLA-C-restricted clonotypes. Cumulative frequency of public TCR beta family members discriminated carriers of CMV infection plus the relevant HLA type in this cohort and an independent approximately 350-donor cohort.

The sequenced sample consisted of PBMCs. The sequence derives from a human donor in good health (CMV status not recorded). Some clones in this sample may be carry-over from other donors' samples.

This receptor carries the CDR3 CASTQTGIQQPQHF. The nucleotides read TGTGCCAGCACTCAAACAGGGATACAACAGCCCCAGCATTTT. The chain uses TRBV6-2 or TRBV6-3 and TRBJ1-5; perhaps TRBD1 is the D gene, with 6 bases matching. The trim is 7 bases for V and 7 bases for J, with a gap of 17 bases between the germline ends. The germline V gene sets CDR1 to MNHEY and CDR2 to SVGEGT. Including cysteine and phenylalanine, the CDR3 has 14 amino acids. The DNA shown is the 42-base CDR3, in frame from base 1.